The entry below gives a single T cell receptor (beta chain) sequence along with its context. Its antigen is not identified. Random hexamers primed reverse transcription of about 0.5 to 1 ug RNA. A multiplex approach, immunoSEQ multiplex PCR, amplified TCR beta CDR3 across 54 Vbeta and 13 Jbeta. Via MiXCR, TCRdb re-called the immunoSEQ multiplex PCR reads, giving one row per CDR3 protein. The sample has 150,000 or so distinct CDR3 sequences; approximately 93% are singletons. The CDR3 sequence is 10 residues long. The germline V gene encodes CDR1 SQVTM and CDR2 ANQGSEA. V dropped 4 bases and J dropped 7; count of bases not matched to a gene: 0. This record comes from a study of CD8 T cells in Susac syndrome. Findings and limits, study-wide: Only a relatively small number of individuals were included in the TCR sequencing and HLA analysis.

The patients serving as multiple sclerosis controls were treatment-naive. They had stable or active relapsing-remitting disease and fulfilled revised McDonald criteria. Negative isolation was used for CD8+ and CD4+ T cells and FACS enrichment for TEMRA cells. This clonotype was obtained from a human donor with multiple sclerosis. Sequencing was carried out using CD8+ T cells from PBMCs. V gene TRBV29-1 combines with J gene TRBJ1-2, with 7 bases aligning to TRBD1. In DNA form, the CDR3 reads TGCAGCGTTGGGGACAGTGGCTACACCTTC. The encoded protein is CSVGDSGYTF. Using reference TRBV29-1 and TRBJ1-2 for the parts outside the CDR3, the full variable domain is SAVISQKPSRDICQRGTSLTIQCQVDSQVTMMFWYRQQPGQSLTLIATANQGSEATYESGFVIDKFPISRPNLTFSTLTVSNMSPEDSSIYLCSVGDSGYTFGSGTRLTVV.